This T cell receptor beta chain was obtained from a study of PD-1 blockade in classical Hodgkin lymphoma. Study information: It was nivolumab at 3 mg/kg, given intravenously every 2 weeks, that patients received.

Findings of the study overall: Among the patients, those starting nivolumab under 1 year after ASCT were excluded.

In regard to this clone: The antigen remains unidentified.

Assay: immunoSEQ multiplex PCR; the TCRdb copy retains only in-frame clones and omits some. The top ten hold 15% to 20% of the sample, which has under 130,000 clones, roughly 90% seen once. Time point in this sample: cycle 4 day 1 (C4D1), after more than five weeks of nivolumab. Exposure to brentuximab vedotin varied, and each patient had relapsed following autologous stem cell transplantation. V trimming: 3 bases; J trimming: 4 bases; junction bases outside the gene matches: 3. Germline loops: CDR1 LNHDA, CDR2 SQIVND (reference sequence). This CDR3 has 14 residues. This receptor was identified in a human donor with classical Hodgkin lymphoma. The gene calls are TRBV19 and TRBJ2-1, with 7 bases that match TRBD1. Sample: peripheral blood mononuclear cells (PBMCs), taken before the fourth cycle of nivolumab. As DNA, the CDR3 is TGTGCCAGTAGTATGAGGGACAGTTACAATGAGCAGTTCTTC. Its translation: CASSMRDSYNEQFF.